This TCR beta chain appears in the sequencing data of a study of CDR3 diversity in severe acne. TCRdb re-called the PCR reads with MiXCR, one entry per CDR3 protein. The sample lists roughly 100,000 distinct CDR3 sequences, around 53% occurring once. The V gene's germline CDR1 is SGHRS and CDR2 YFSETQ. The CDR3 covers 18 residues. Remarks on this clonotype: Relative to the germline gene, one junction end is altered; a read error may explain this.

Sequenced: blood. This sequence joins TRBV5-1 and TRBJ2-3; maybe TRBD2 (7 bases). This sequence originates from a male donor with acne. CDR3 sequence (DNA): TGTGCCAGCAGCTTATATGGGGGCGGGAGTGGGTGGACAGATACGCAGTATTTT. This gives the protein CASSLYGGGSGWTDTQYF.